This section outlines one T cell receptor (beta chain) sequence together with its context. The data are from a study of T cell changes during pregnancy in multiple sclerosis. From germline, CDR1 is SGHTA and CDR2 FQGTGA. Between the trimmed V and J ends, which lost 3 bases and 7 bases, there was a span of 13 bases. The CDR3 runs 14 residues. Using immunoSEQ multiplex PCR, the repertoire was profiled, and TCRdb retains in-frame clones only, with some absent. Found here are tens of thousands of clones, approximately 94% of them singletons; the top ten hold about 4.1%. The source is a female donor with multiple sclerosis, enrolled in a pregnancy study. The chain combines TRBV7-3 with TRBJ2-1; unclear D gene. This specimen consisted of CD8+ T cells from peripheral blood mononuclear cells, obtained in the first trimester of pregnancy. The CDR3 region is CASSFSDSGNEQFF. In nucleotides, the CDR3 is TGTGCCAGCAGCTTCTCTGACTCCGGGAATGAGCAGTTCTTC.